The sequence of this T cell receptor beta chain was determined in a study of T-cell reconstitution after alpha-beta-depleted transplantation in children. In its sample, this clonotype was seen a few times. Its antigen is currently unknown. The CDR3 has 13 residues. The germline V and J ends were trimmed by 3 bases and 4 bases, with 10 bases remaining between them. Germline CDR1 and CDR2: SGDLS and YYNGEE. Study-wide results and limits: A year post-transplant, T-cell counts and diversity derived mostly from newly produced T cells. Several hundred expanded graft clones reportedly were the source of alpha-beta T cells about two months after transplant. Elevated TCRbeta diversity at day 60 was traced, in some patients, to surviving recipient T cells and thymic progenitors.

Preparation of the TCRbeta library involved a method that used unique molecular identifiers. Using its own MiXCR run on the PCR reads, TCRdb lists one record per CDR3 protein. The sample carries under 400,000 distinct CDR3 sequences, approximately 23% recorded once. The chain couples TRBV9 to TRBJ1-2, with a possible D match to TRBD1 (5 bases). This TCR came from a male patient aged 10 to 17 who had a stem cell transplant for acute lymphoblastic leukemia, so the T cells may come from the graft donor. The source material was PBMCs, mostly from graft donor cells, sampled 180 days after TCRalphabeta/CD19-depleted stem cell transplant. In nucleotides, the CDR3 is TGTGCCAGCAGCGCCGGACACAGCTATGGCTACACCTTC. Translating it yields CASSAGHSYGYTF.